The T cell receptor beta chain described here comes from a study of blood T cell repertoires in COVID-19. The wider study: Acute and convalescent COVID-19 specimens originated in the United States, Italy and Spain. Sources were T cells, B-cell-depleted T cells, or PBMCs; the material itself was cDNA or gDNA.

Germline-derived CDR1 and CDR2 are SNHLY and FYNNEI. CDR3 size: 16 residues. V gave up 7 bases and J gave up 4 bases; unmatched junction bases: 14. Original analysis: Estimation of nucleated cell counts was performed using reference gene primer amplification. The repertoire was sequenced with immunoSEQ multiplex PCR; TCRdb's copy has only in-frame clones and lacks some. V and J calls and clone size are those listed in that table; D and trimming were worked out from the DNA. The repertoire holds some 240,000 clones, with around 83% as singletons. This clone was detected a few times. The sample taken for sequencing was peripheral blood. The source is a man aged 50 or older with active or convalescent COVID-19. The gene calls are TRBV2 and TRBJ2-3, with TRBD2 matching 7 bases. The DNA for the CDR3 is TGTGCCAGCATGCACCTTACCCCGGGGAGGGCAGATACGCAGTATTTT. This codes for CASMHLTPGRADTQYF.